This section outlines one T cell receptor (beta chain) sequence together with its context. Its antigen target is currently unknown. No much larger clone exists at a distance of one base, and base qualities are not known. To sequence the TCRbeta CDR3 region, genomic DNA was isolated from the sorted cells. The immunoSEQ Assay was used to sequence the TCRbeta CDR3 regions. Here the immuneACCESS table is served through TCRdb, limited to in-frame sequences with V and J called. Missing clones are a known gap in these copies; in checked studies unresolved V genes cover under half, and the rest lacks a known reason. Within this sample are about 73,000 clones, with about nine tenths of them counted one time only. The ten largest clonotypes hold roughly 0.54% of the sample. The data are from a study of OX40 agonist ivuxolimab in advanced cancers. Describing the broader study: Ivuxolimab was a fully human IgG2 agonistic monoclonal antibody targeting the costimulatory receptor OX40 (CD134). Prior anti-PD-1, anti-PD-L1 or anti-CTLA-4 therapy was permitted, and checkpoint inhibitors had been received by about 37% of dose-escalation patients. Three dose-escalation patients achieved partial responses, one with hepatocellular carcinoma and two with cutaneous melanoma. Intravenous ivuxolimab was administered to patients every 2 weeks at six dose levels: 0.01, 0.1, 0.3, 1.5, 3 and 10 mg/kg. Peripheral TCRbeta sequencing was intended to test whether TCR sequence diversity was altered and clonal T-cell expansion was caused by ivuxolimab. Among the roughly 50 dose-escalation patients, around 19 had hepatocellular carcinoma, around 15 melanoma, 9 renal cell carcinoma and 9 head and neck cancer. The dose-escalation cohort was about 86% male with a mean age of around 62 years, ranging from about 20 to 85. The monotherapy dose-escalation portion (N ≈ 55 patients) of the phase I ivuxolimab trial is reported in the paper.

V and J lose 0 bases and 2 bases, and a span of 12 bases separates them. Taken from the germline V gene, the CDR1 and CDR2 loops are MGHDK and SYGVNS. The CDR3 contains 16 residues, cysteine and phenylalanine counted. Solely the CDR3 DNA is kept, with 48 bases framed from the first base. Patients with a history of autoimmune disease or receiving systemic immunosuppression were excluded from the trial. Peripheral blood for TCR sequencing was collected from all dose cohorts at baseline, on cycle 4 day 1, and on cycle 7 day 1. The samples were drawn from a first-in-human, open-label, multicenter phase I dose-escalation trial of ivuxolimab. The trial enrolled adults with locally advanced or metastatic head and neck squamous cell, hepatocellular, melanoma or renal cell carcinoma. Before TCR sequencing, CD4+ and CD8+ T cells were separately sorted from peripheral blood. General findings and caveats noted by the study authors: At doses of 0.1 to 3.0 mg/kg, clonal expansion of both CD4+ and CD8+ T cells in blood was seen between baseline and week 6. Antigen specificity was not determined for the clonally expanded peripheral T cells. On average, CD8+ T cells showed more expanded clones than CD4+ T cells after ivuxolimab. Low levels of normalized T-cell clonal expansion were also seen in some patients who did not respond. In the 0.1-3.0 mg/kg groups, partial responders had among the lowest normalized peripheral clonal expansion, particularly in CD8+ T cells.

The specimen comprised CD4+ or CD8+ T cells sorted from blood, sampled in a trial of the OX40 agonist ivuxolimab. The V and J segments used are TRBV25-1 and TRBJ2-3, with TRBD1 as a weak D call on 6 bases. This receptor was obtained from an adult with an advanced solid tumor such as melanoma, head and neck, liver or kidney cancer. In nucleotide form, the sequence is TGTGCCAGCAGTGAATACGGCAGGGGATTCACAGATACGCAGTATTTT. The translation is CASSEYGRGFTDTQYF.